The 21 T cell receptor beta chains below come from one sample, sequenced in a study of blood T cell repertoires in COVID-19. The data were produced by immunoSEQ multiplex PCR, yet TCRdb's version contains in-frame clones alone and is incomplete. The sample consists of some 14,000 clones, 81% of them appearing once. Sequenced material: peripheral blood. The receptors come from a human donor in a cohort sampled during active COVID-19.

This chain connects TRBV11-2 to TRBJ2-3, with 8 bases that match TRBD2. The CDR3 has 16 amino acids. Germline V gives CDR1 SGHAT, CDR2 FQNNGV. V lost 3 bases to trimming and J lost 2 bases; unmatched junction nucleotides: 7. The CDR3 loop is CASSLRPSGFTDTQYF. The CDR3 region has the DNA TGTGCCAGCAGCTTGAGGCCTAGCGGGTTCACAGATACGCAGTATTTT.

The chain links TRBV30 to TRBJ1-5; D may be TRBD1 (5 bases). Per the germline V gene, CDR1 is GTSNPN and CDR2 is SVGIG (reference sequence). The CDR3 loop spans 14 amino acids. Trimming stripped 0 bases from V and 5 bases from J, with 11 bases between. CDR3 residues: CAWSVWGDYQPQHF. The CDR3, as DNA: TGTGCCTGGAGTGTATGGGGGGATTATCAGCCCCAGCATTTT.

V usage is TRBV4-1 and J usage is TRBJ1-5; weak D call: TRBD1 (6 bases). V lost 1 base and J lost 3, with 13 bases in between. This CDR3 has 16 amino acids. Germline assignment: CDR1 MGHRA and CDR2 YSYEKL. In nucleotides, the CDR3 is TGCGCCAGCAGCCAAGTCGGGGGGCGTATCAATCAGCCCCAGCATTTT. Its protein product is CASSQVGGRINQPQHF.

The rearrangement joins TRBV30 to TRBJ2-1; tentative D call: TRBD2 (7 bases). There are 13 residues in the CDR3. Trimming cost V 0 bases and J 9 bases, with 12 bases left between them. Germline loops: CDR1 GTSNPN, CDR2 SVGIG (reference sequence). CDR3 loop: CAWSVVGGGEQFF. CDR3 in DNA: TGTGCCTGGAGTGTTGTGGGAGGGGGTGAGCAGTTCTTC.

This clone came up a few times. The chain links TRBV7-9 to TRBJ2-2; D is undetermined. Trimming shortened V by 4 bases and J by 4 bases, and 10 bases separated the two germline ends. This CDR3 has 14 amino acids. From germline, CDR1 is SEHNR and CDR2 FQNEAQ (reference sequence). The DNA of the CDR3 is TGTGCCAGCAGCTCCCACTTCATCACCGGGGAGCTGTTTTTT. Translated: CASSSHFITGELFF.

The J gene is TRBJ2-1, the V gene TRBV3-1 (or the pseudogene TRBV3-2); 8 nucleotides match TRBD2. The CDR3 has 14 amino acids. The junction had 7 bases not matched to a gene; V was cut back by 7 bases and J by 5 bases. CDR1 is LGHDT and CDR2 is YNNKEL in the germline V gene (reference sequence). The CDR3 here is CASTSGGGHNEQFF. In DNA form, the CDR3 reads TGTGCCAGCACGTCGGGAGGGGGTCACAATGAGCAGTTCTTC.

The chain recombines TRBV23-1 with TRBJ2-7, with D maybe TRBD2 (6 bases). TRBV23-1 is flagged as an ORF with uncertain function. The germline V and J ends were trimmed by 4 bases and 4 bases, with 17 bases remaining between them. CDR3 length equals 15 residues. Here the CDR3 DNA reads TGCGCCAGCAGTCCCTTGGGGGAGGAGAGGTACGAGCAGTACTTC. Its translation is CASSPLGEERYEQYF.

This clone was observed once. The chain links TRBV9 to TRBJ2-1; 7 bases map to TRBD1. Germline-derived CDR1 and CDR2 are SGDLS and YYNGEE. CDR3 length equals 13 residues. The junction had 5 bases not matched to a gene; V was cut back by 2 bases and J by 9 bases. In DNA form, the CDR3 reads TGTGCCAGCAGCGTCGACAGGGAAATTGAGCAGTTCTTC. This sequence encodes CASSVDREIEQFF.

This clone was picked up one time. This CDR3 is CASGPGGYNEQFF. In DNA form, the CDR3 reads TGTGCTAGTGGCCCCGGGGGCTACAATGAGCAGTTCTTC. The rearrangement uses TRBV12-5 and TRBJ2-1; D is possibly TRBD2 (6 bases). Looked up from germline, CDR1 is LGHNT and CDR2 is FRNRAP. V shed 6 bases and J shed 3 bases, with 9 bases lying between them. This CDR3 spans 13 amino acids.

By proportion, this clone is large. The chain couples TRBV19 to TRBJ2-7; possibly TRBD2 for D (6 bases). Trimming pared 10 bases from V and 3 bases from J, leaving 13 bases between. This CDR3 has 12 residues. Germline lookup yields CDR1 LNHDA and CDR2 SQIVND (reference sequence). The CDR3 region has the DNA TGTGCCACTAGGGACTGGGGCTACGAGCAGTACTTC. Residues: CATRDWGYEQYF.

The chain carries TRBV27 and TRBJ1-1, with a tentative D call TRBD1 (6 bases). CDR1 MNHEY and CDR2 SMNVEV come from the germline V gene (reference sequence). With 6 bases removed from V and 3 bases from J, the gap between germline ends came to 11 bases. CDR3 length: 13 amino acids. CDR3 sequence reads: CASRTHRDTEAFF. CDR3 nucleotides: TGTGCCAGCAGGACTCACAGGGACACTGAAGCTTTCTTT.

The table lists this clone with a few counts. The rearrangement links TRBV6-1 to TRBJ2-2; no clear D gene. Germline lookup yields CDR1 MNHNS and CDR2 SASEGT. The V and J ends lost 2 bases and 4 bases respectively, with 14 bases between them. The CDR3 runs 16 residues. The CDR3 loop is CASSELVGPGTGELFF. DNA for the CDR3: TGTGCCAGCAGTGAACTTGTAGGCCCGGGCACCGGGGAGCTGTTTTTT.

Within the sample, this clone is medium-sized (0.01 to 0.1%). The rearrangement links TRBV4-3 to TRBJ1-4, with a weak D call TRBD1 (5 bases). Germline V gives CDR1 LGHNA, CDR2 YSLEER. This CDR3 comprises 14 residues. V was pared by 3 bases and J by 6 bases, with 11 bases between. CDR3 in amino acids: CASSHGGGHEKLFF. The DNA of the CDR3 is TGCGCCAGCAGCCACGGGGGAGGTCATGAAAAACTGTTTTTT.

J is TRBJ2-6 and V is TRBV30; possible D gene TRBD1, 6 bases. Germline values: CDR1 GTSNPN, CDR2 SVGIG (reference sequence). Trimming took 3 bases from V and 0 from J, leaving 18 bases between them. The CDR3 runs 18 residues. The CDR3 coding sequence is TGTGCCTGGAGCAAGTCGACAGGTCAACTCTCTGGGGCCAACGTCCTGACTTTC. Translated: CAWSKSTGQLSGANVLTF.

V usage is TRBV12-3 or TRBV12-4 and J usage is TRBJ2-3; D might be TRBD2 (5 bases). Trimming shortened V by 2 bases and J by 8 bases, and 11 bases separated the two germline ends. CDR3 length: 13 residues. The CDR3 protein is CASSLREMGTQYF. The CDR3 DNA reads TGTGCCAGCAGTTTACGGGAAATGGGTACGCAGTATTTT.

The chain uses TRBV30 and TRBJ1-5, with 8 positions matching TRBD1. The germline V gene has CDR1 GTSNPN and CDR2 SVGIG (reference sequence). The CDR3 spans 13 residues. Trimming at V came to 0 bases and at J to 5 bases, leaving 0 bases not matched to a gene. The CDR3 DNA follows: TGTGCCTGGAGTGTACAGGGGGATCAGCCCCAGCATTTT. Encoded protein: CAWSVQGDQPQHF.

This sequence joins TRBV9 and TRBJ2-2, with 7 positions matching TRBD2. J lost 1 base, V lost 4 bases, and 10 bases had no gene match. Germline-derived CDR1 and CDR2 are SGDLS and YYNGEE. The CDR3 runs to 17 residues. Here the CDR3 reads CASSPGGGGLNTGELFF. CDR3 nucleotides: TGTGCCAGCAGCCCGGGAGGTGGGGGATTGAACACCGGGGAGCTGTTTTTT.

The chain couples TRBV28 to TRBJ1-2; 9 bases fit TRBD1. The J segment lost 8 bases and the V segment lost 3 bases, leaving 7 bases of the junction unmatched. The CDR3 extends over 14 amino acids. Germline V CDR1 and CDR2: MDHEN, SYDVKM. The CDR3 coding sequence is TGTGCCAGCAGTTTTAGGGGACAGGGTTGGGGCTACACCTTC. It encodes CASSFRGQGWGYTF.

The chain joins TRBV6-5 to TRBJ1-3; TRBD1 might be the D (5 bases). Trimming stripped 7 bases from V and 0 bases from J, with 10 bases between. This CDR3 has 14 residues. Germline V gives CDR1 MNHEY, CDR2 SVGAGI. CDR3 nucleotides: TGTGCCAGCAAGGCGACAGCCTCTGGAAACACCATATATTTT. Protein: CASKATASGNTIYF.

V gene TRBV10-2 combines with J gene TRBJ1-1; D is undetermined. Trimming cost V 3 bases and J 6 bases, with 14 bases left between them. CDR1 and CDR2 from the germline V gene are WSHSY and SAAADI. CDR3 length: 14 residues. CDR3 in amino acids: CASSERTSGAEAFF. The CDR3 DNA is TGCGCCAGCAGTGAAAGAACGTCCGGGGCTGAAGCTTTCTTT.

The chain links TRBV10-1 to TRBJ2-2, with TRBD2 matching over 7 bases. Germline V lookup: CDR1 WNHNN, CDR2 SYGVQD (reference sequence). The CDR3 runs 14 residues. The V segment lost 4 bases and the J segment 5 bases; nucleotides outside the gene matches: 4. CDR3 DNA: TGCGCCAGCAGTGTGCGGGAGCGTACCGGGGAGCTGTTTTTT. Translated: CASSVRERTGELFF.